Below are 10 T cell receptor beta chains sequenced from a single sample in a study of T cells in Graves' hyperthyroidism and ophthalmopathy. The source material, RNA transcripts, was used to amplify TCR beta CDR3 regions. During a first-round RT-PCR of the TCR CDR3, the HTBI primer set was used. TCRdb used MiXCR to reprocess the multiplex PCR reads, holding one entry per CDR3 protein. The sample holds roughly 500,000 distinct CDR3 sequences, about 20% seen once. Sequencing was done on a sample of blood. Source of these receptors: a woman aged 70-85 years with Graves' ophthalmopathy.

The rearrangement links TRBV18 to TRBJ2-1, with 8 bases aligning to TRBD1. Germline V lookup: CDR1 KGHSH, CDR2 LQKENI. The CDR3 is made up of 15 amino acids. Germline trimming cut 5 bases from V and 9 bases from J; bases unmatched to any gene: 12. As DNA, the CDR3 is TGTGCCAGCTCAACTACGACCGGGACAGGCCCTGAGCAGTTCTTC. The encoded protein is CASSTTTGTGPEQFF.

This chain uses TRBV18 with TRBJ1-5; D is possibly TRBD1 (6 bases). From germline, CDR1 is KGHSH and CDR2 LQKENI. The CDR3 length is 14 residues. The ends were cut back, 6 bases at V and 6 bases at J, with 15 bases in the middle. This chain's CDR3 is CASSTDRSGQPQHF. CDR3 in DNA: TGTGCCAGCTCGACCGACAGGTCAGGTCAGCCCCAGCATTTT.

For this clonotype: A much bigger clone sits one base away, suggesting this may be a read error. Because it lacks the conserved phenylalanine or tryptophan at the end, this CDR3 is likely a read error. The gene calls are TRBV6-2 or TRBV6-3 and TRBJ2-1; TRBD1 matches at 9 bases. This CDR3 has 20 residues. V was pared by 2 bases and J by 0 bases, with 14 bases of the junction left unmatched. CDR1 is MNHEY and CDR2 is SVGEGT in the germline V gene. The CDR3 here is CASSYAGQGALPSSYNEQFL. In DNA, the CDR3 is TGTGCCAGCAGTTACGCGGGACAGGGTGCCCTCCCGAGCTCCTACAATGAGCAGTTCCTC.

The CDR3 DNA follows: TGTGCCAGCTCGAGCCGACAGGGGAGTCAGCCCCAGCATTTT. It codes for CASSSRQGSQPQHF. The chain uses TRBV18 and TRBJ1-5; 8 bases are a match to TRBD1. The germline V gene encodes CDR1 KGHSH and CDR2 LQKENI. There are 14 residues in the CDR3. J lost 6 bases, V lost 6 bases, and 7 bases had no gene match.

This clonotype was seen a few times. The chain links TRBV5-6 to TRBJ1-2, with 7 bases that match TRBD1. The V gene's germline CDR1 is SGHDT and CDR2 YYEEEE. The V gene end was trimmed by 1 base and the J gene end by 0 bases; junction bases not matched to a gene: 6. There are 16 residues in the CDR3. CDR3 loop: CASSLWGTVANYGYTF. CDR3 nucleotides: TGTGCCAGCAGCTTGTGGGGGACAGTAGCTAACTATGGCTACACCTTC.

The V call is TRBV6-1, the J call TRBJ2-2, with 9 bases fitting TRBD1. The length of the CDR3 is 22 residues. The ends lost 2 bases at V and 6 bases at J; junction bases unmatched: 25. Germline values: CDR1 MNHNS, CDR2 SASEGT. The CDR3 loop is CASSEFSIVPGQGYRDSGELFF. CDR3 DNA: TGTGCCAGCAGTGAATTCTCGATCGTCCCGGGACAGGGATATAGAGATTCCGGGGAGCTGTTTTTT.

This clonotype was detected a few times. The gene calls are TRBV2 and TRBJ1-4; maybe TRBD1 (5 bases). The CDR3 totals 16 residues. In germline, CDR1 is SNHLY, CDR2 FYNNEI. The V and J ends lost 4 bases and 2 bases respectively, with 14 bases between them. CDR3 residues: CASSGDSGLTNEKLFF. The CDR3 nucleotides are TGTGCCAGCAGTGGGGACTCGGGGCTTACTAATGAAAAACTGTTTTTT.

The chain employs TRBV4-3 and TRBJ2-7; D unresolved. Germline CDR1 and CDR2: LGHNA and YSLEER. The V end lost 3 bases, the J end lost 3 bases, and 12 bases lay between the germline ends. The CDR3 length is 14 residues. In nucleotides, the CDR3 is TGCGCCAGCAGCCAGGAATGGGTCAACTACGAGCAGTACTTC. Encoded protein: CASSQEWVNYEQYF.

Regarding this clonotype: One base away lies a much larger clone, so this may be a sequencing read error. This sequence joins TRBV12-3 or TRBV12-4 and TRBJ1-2, with a possible D match to TRBD1 (5 bases). V was clipped by 3 bases and J by 4 bases, with 9 bases between them. The CDR3 has 13 amino acids. The CDR3 is CASSLNRFYGYTF. The CDR3 DNA reads as TGTGCCAGCAGTTTGAACAGGTTCTATGGCTACACCTTC.

Many counts were recorded for this clonotype. The chain has TRBV12-3 or TRBV12-4 and TRBJ1-4; 8 bases fit TRBD1. After removal of 5 bases from V and 10 bases from J, the junction contained 9 bases not matched to a gene. The CDR3 has 14 amino acids. In DNA, the CDR3 is TGTGCCAGCAGTCAGGGGGCGAATCGGCGAAAACTGTTTTTT. It specifies CASSQGANRRKLFF.